These 22 T cell receptor beta chains share one sample of origin, sequenced in a study of blood T cell repertoires in COVID-19. Profiling relied on immunoSEQ multiplex PCR, and the TCRdb table lists in-frame clones only, not all of them. The sample yields 270,000 or so clones, 85% to 90% seen once. The sequencing input was peripheral blood. These receptor sequences come from a woman aged 40 to 49 who had recovered from COVID-19.

V is TRBV12-3 or TRBV12-4 and J is TRBJ1-4; D is ambiguous. V lost 9 bases, J lost 4 bases, and 12 bases lay in between. The length of the CDR3 is 13 residues. Here the CDR3 DNA reads TGTGCCAGTTTCTACTCGGGTAATGAAAAACTGTTTTTT. Translating it yields CASFYSGNEKLFF.

This chain links TRBV2 with TRBJ1-4, with a tentative D call TRBD1 (5 bases). The germline CDR1 and CDR2 sequences are SNHLY and FYNNEI. This CDR3 is built from 15 residues. The V and J ends lost 3 bases and 3 bases respectively, with 11 bases between them. The CDR3 nucleotides are TGTGCCAGCAGTGATTTAGGGGTCGCTAATGAAAAACTGTTTTTT. Translation: CASSDLGVANEKLFF.

The chain employs TRBV19 and TRBJ2-3; 9 nucleotides match TRBD2. This CDR3 is built from 14 residues. V gave up 6 bases and J gave up 6 bases; unmatched junction bases: 7. Looked up from germline, CDR1 is LNHDA and CDR2 is SQIVND (reference sequence). The CDR3 DNA reads TGTGCCAGTAGCCTCACTAGCGGGCCCGATACGCAGTATTTT. Translated: CASSLTSGPDTQYF.

The genes are TRBV11-3 and TRBJ2-3, with 7 bases matching TRBD2. CDR1 is SGHNT and CDR2 is YENEEA in the germline V gene. CDR3 length: 15 amino acids. Trimming cost V 5 bases and J 4 bases; bases outside gene matches: 9. This CDR3 reads CASSQTGGFPDTQYF. CDR3 coding DNA: TGTGCCAGCAGCCAGACGGGGGGTTTCCCAGATACGCAGTATTTT.

The V and J genes are TRBV5-1 and TRBJ2-7; D may be TRBD1 (5 bases). The germline gives CDR1 SGHRS, CDR2 YFSETQ. This CDR3 spans 19 amino acids. The ends were cut back, 4 bases at V and 4 bases at J, with 30 bases in the middle. CDR3 amino acids: CASSPVCERGRCRSYEQYV. CDR3 in DNA: TGCGCCAGCAGCCCCGTGTGTGAAAGGGGCCGCTGCCGGTCGTACGAGCAGTACGTC.

This chain connects TRBV7-3 to TRBJ2-1; D is unresolved. V lost 5 bases, J lost 1 base, and 15 bases lay in between. Germline-derived CDR1 and CDR2 are SGHTA and FQGTGA. The CDR3 has 16 amino acids. DNA of the CDR3: TGTGCCAGCAGCGTTTCACTCGGGTGGTCCTACAATGAGCAGTTCTTC. Protein product: CASSVSLGWSYNEQFF.

This chain links TRBV5-1 with TRBJ1-2, with a possible D match to TRBD1 (5 bases). The CDR3 totals 13 residues. Germline V gene lookup returns CDR1 SGHRS and CDR2 YFSETQ. V was cut by 6 bases and J by 2 bases, with 11 bases left in between. Written as DNA, the CDR3 is TGCGCCAGCAAAGGTCAGGGAAACTATGGCTACACCTTC. It encodes CASKGQGNYGYTF.

For the CDR3, the DNA is TGCGCCAGCAGCCAAGGCAGGGGGCTAGAGGGCTACACCTTC. As protein: CASSQGRGLEGYTF. The rearrangement joins TRBV4-3 to TRBJ1-2; 8 bases are a match to TRBD1. This CDR3 comprises 14 residues. Per germline, CDR1 LGHNA and CDR2 YSLEER. With 1 base clipped from V and 8 bases from J, the junction kept 6 bases outside the gene matches.

CDR3: CAGKAGVDPGELFF. CDR3 DNA: TGTGCCGGCAAAGCGGGAGTGGATCCCGGGGAGCTGTTTTTT. The J gene is TRBJ2-2, the V gene TRBV10-3; TRBD2 matches 8 bases. The V and J ends lost 11 bases and 6 bases, in that order; junction bases with no gene match: 11. Looked up from germline, CDR1 is ENHRY and CDR2 is SYGVKD. The CDR3 contains 14 residues.

The chain has TRBV7-3 and TRBJ1-6, with D possibly being TRBD1 (5 bases). Per the germline V gene, CDR1 is SGHTA and CDR2 is FQGTGA. Trimming stripped 1 base from V and 4 bases from J, with 8 bases between. The CDR3 is 15 amino acids. The CDR3 nucleotides read TGTGCCAGCAGCTTAAGGGGCTCATATAATTCACCCCTCCACTTT. Protein sequence: CASSLRGSYNSPLHF.

J is TRBJ2-7 and V is TRBV6-2 or TRBV6-3; D not resolved. The V gene lost 5 bases and the J gene lost 10 bases, with 18 bases spanning the gap. The CDR3 contains 13 residues. Germline CDR1 MNHEY, CDR2 SVGEGT. The CDR3 DNA is TGTGCCAGCAGTCATACTCGCTACTCGTTCCAGTACGTC. It specifies CASSHTRYSFQYV.

The chain is built from TRBV12-3 or TRBV12-4 and TRBJ1-5; 7 positions agree with TRBD1. The V gene end was trimmed by 4 bases and the J gene end by 7 bases; junction bases not matched to a gene: 1. The CDR3 runs 12 residues. This chain's CDR3 is CASSSRGQPQHF. CDR3 bases: TGTGCCAGCAGTTCCAGGGGGCAGCCCCAGCATTTT.

CDR3 protein: CASSLDLRLDTQYF. The DNA of the CDR3 is TGTGCCAGCAGCTTAGATCTTCGTTTAGATACGCAGTATTTT. The chain couples TRBV7-9 to TRBJ2-3; D not certain. The CDR3 sequence is 14 residues long. V lost 1 base and J 5 bases, leaving 10 bases between the germline ends. CDR1 and CDR2 (germline): SEHNR, FQNEAQ (reference sequence).

The chain links TRBV27 to TRBJ1-2, with TRBD1 identical over 8 bases. Germline values: CDR1 MNHEY, CDR2 SMNVEV (reference sequence). This CDR3 spans 14 amino acids. Unmatched junction bases numbered 3, after V lost 2 bases and J lost 4 bases. The CDR3 protein is CASSLKGQVYGYTF. In DNA form, the CDR3 reads TGTGCCAGCAGTTTAAAGGGACAGGTCTATGGCTACACCTTC.

The genes are TRBV6-5 and TRBJ2-7; D gene uncertain. V lost 6 bases to trimming and J lost 3 bases, with 12 bases between them. CDR1 MNHEY and CDR2 SVGAGI come from the germline V gene. The CDR3 contains 13 residues. CDR3 in amino acids: CASSSGNYYEQYF. CDR3 nucleotide sequence: TGTGCCAGCAGCTCTGGAAACTACTACGAGCAGTACTTC.

This chain uses TRBV5-6 with TRBJ2-1; 10 bases map to TRBD1. Germline CDR1 and CDR2: SGHDT and YYEEEE. CDR3 length: 14 residues. V dropped 6 bases and J dropped 5; count of bases not matched to a gene: 5. The CDR3 DNA follows: TGTGCCAGCACATGGGGACAGGGGAACAATGAGCAGTTCTTC. It translates to CASTWGQGNNEQFF.

The rearrangement uses TRBV6-4 and TRBJ2-5, with D tentatively TRBD2 (5 bases). Trimming stripped 5 bases from V and 5 bases from J, with 15 bases between. Germline assignment: CDR1 MRHNA and CDR2 SNTAGT. This CDR3 has 14 amino acids. CDR3 nucleotides: TGTGCCAGCAGTCAGTGGATGGGAGCGGAGACCCAGTACTTC. Translation gives CASSQWMGAETQYF.

The chain recombines TRBV10-1 with TRBJ2-1; 9 nucleotides align to TRBD2. There are 15 residues in the CDR3. Trimming took 2 bases from V and 9 from J; bases not matched to a gene: 8. The germline gives CDR1 WNHNN, CDR2 SYGVQD (reference sequence). CDR3 protein: CASSEGSSGGREQFF. DNA of the CDR3: TGCGCCAGCAGTGAGGGCAGTAGCGGGGGACGTGAGCAGTTCTTC.

The gene calls are TRBV9 and TRBJ2-3, with TRBD2 as a possible D gene (6 bases). There are 18 residues in the CDR3. The germline V and J ends were trimmed by 0 bases and 5 bases, with 22 bases remaining between them. CDR1 is SGDLS, CDR2 YYNGEE, per germline. The CDR3 region is CASSVGPTGGIWKDTQYF. CDR3 nucleotide sequence: TGTGCCAGCAGCGTAGGGCCCACGGGCGGGATTTGGAAAGATACGCAGTATTTT.

V is TRBV7-2 and J is TRBJ2-1, with D possibly matching TRBD2 (5 bases). The CDR3 has 14 amino acids. Germline V gene data show CDR1 as SGHTA and CDR2 as FQGNSA. The V end lost 2 bases, the J end lost 4 bases, and 9 bases lay between the germline ends. CDR3 amino acids: CASSLSGAYNEQFF. The CDR3 DNA follows: TGTGCCAGCAGCTTAAGCGGAGCATACAATGAGCAGTTCTTC.

This chain joins TRBV6-5 and TRBJ2-1; no reliable D call. V was shortened by 7 bases and J by 5 bases, with 12 bases between the two germline ends. The germline CDR1 and CDR2 sequences are MNHEY and SVGAGI. CDR3 length equals 13 residues. CDR3 DNA: TGTGCCAGCACTCCCCTTGTAAACAATGAGCAGTTCTTC. It specifies CASTPLVNNEQFF.

This rearrangement joins TRBV11-3 to TRBJ2-1; D possibly corresponds to TRBD2 (6 bases). Trimming took off 0 bases at V and 3 bases at J, with 21 bases between the two ends. Germline V gene lookup returns CDR1 SGHNT and CDR2 YENEEA. The CDR3 contains 19 residues. The CDR3 region has the DNA TGTGCCAGCAGCTTAGAGGGGATGGGGGGAGTGTTTAACTACAATGAGCAGTTCTTC. The encoded protein is CASSLEGMGGVFNYNEQFF.